Detailed here is one T cell receptor (beta chain). This CDR3 comprises 13 residues. The V and J ends lost 0 bases and 0 bases respectively, with 3 bases between them. CDR1 and CDR2 from the germline V gene are SGDLS and YYNGEE. The TCR beta repertoire was assessed by survey-level immunoSEQ sequencing. Some clones are missing from TCRdb's copy, which holds only in-frame ones; the method was immunoSEQ multiplex PCR. Here the sample spans under 90,000 clones, about 94% being singletons. This receptor was identified in a man in his forties with rheumatoid arthritis. Sequencing was performed on PBMCs. V is TRBV9 and J is TRBJ2-5; D unresolved. CDR3 protein: CASSVDDQETQYF. The CDR3 DNA sequence: TGTGCCAGCAGCGTAGACGACCAAGAGACCCAGTACTTC.